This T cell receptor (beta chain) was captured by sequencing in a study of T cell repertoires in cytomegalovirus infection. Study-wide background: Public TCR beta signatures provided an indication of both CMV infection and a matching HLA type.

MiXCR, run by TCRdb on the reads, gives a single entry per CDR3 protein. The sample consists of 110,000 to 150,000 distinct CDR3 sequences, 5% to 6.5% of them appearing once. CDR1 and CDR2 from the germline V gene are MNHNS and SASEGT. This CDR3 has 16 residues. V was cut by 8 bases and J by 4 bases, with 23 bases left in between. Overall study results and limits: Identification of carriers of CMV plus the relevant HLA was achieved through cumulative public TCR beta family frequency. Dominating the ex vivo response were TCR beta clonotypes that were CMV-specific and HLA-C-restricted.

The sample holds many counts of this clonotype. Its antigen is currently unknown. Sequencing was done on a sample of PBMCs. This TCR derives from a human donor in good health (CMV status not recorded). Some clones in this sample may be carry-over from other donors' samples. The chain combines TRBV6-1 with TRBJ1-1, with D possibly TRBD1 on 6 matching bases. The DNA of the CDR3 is TGTGCCAGCTGGGGGGGGGGGCGGCTATGGGTCACTGAAGCTTTCTTT. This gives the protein CASWGGGRLWVTEAFF.